The 11 T cell receptor beta chains below all came from one sample that was sequenced in a study of T-cell memory formation after mild COVID-19. TCRdb redid the calling of the 5' RACE reads with MiXCR, one entry per CDR3 protein. The sample records roughly 200,000 distinct CDR3 sequences, 18% being singletons. The source material was PBMCs or a T cell subset sorted from them (not recorded which). These receptors were taken from an adult woman who had mild COVID-19 (a few samples of this study predate the infection). Cell type and time point are not known.

The chain uses TRBV5-1 and TRBJ2-3, with D perhaps TRBD1 (6 bases). CDR3 length: 13 amino acids. Looked up from germline, CDR1 is SGHRS and CDR2 is YFSETQ. Trimming shortened V by 8 bases and J by 2 bases, and 12 bases separated the two germline ends. The CDR3 sequence: CASGTPSTDTQYF. CDR3 DNA sequence: TGCGCCAGTGGGACACCATCCACAGATACGCAGTATTTT.

The chain recombines TRBV10-3 with TRBJ1-5, with 7 bases fitting TRBD1. The CDR3 runs to 16 residues. Trimming at V came to 2 bases and at J to 3 bases, leaving 7 bases not matched to a gene. CDR1 and CDR2 from the germline V gene are ENHRY and SYGVKD. CDR3 in amino acids: CAISENGRGFNQPQHF. The CDR3 region has the DNA TGTGCCATCAGTGAGAACGGCAGGGGGTTCAATCAGCCCCAGCATTTT.

This chain links TRBV11-2 with TRBJ1-3; possible D gene TRBD1, 5 bases. The germline V gene has CDR1 SGHAT and CDR2 FQNNGV. CDR3 size: 16 residues. The V gene lost 4 bases and the J gene lost 0 bases, with 13 bases spanning the gap. The CDR3 protein is CASSSSGGLSGNTIYF. The CDR3 DNA is TGTGCCAGCAGCTCGTCGGGGGGTCTCTCTGGAAACACCATATATTTT.

This clonotype occurred a few times. This sequence joins TRBV12-3 or TRBV12-4 and TRBJ2-5; 8 nucleotides line up with TRBD2. The CDR3 runs to 14 residues. V dropped 5 bases and J dropped 6; count of bases not matched to a gene: 8. The DNA for the CDR3 is TGTGCCAGCAGTCTCGCGGGGGGCGCACAGACCCAGTACTTC. It codes for CASSLAGGAQTQYF.

The chain recombines TRBV5-1 with TRBJ2-1; maybe TRBD2 (6 bases). Germline V gives CDR1 SGHRS, CDR2 YFSETQ. The CDR3 is 14 amino acids. The V gene lost 4 bases and the J gene lost 4 bases, with 12 bases spanning the gap. CDR3 sequence: CASSGGDRYNEQFF. The CDR3 nucleotides are TGCGCCAGCAGCGGCGGGGATCGGTACAATGAGCAGTTCTTC.

The chain is built from TRBV5-6 and TRBJ2-3, with D possibly TRBD1 on 6 matching bases. Germline V gene lookup returns CDR1 SGHDT and CDR2 YYEEEE. The CDR3 runs to 14 residues. Trimming pared 1 base from V and 5 bases from J, leaving 11 bases between. CDR3 coding DNA: TGTGCCAGCAGCTTGACAGGGACGGGAGATACGCAGTATTTT. Its protein product is CASSLTGTGDTQYF. The full variable domain, its missing parts supplied by reference TRBV5-6 and TRBJ2-3, is DAGVTQSPTHLIKTRGQQVTLRCSPKSGHDTVSWYQQALGQGPQFIFQYYEEEERQRGNFPDRFSGHQFPNYSSELNVNALLLGDSALYLCASSLTGTGDTQYFGPGTRLTVL.

In DNA, the CDR3 is TGTGCCAGCAGCAAACACATCTCTGGGGCCAACGTCCTGACTTTC. It specifies CASSKHISGANVLTF. The chain links TRBV6-5 to TRBJ2-6; D is unresolved. V was clipped by 6 bases and J by 0 bases, with 9 bases between them. CDR3 length equals 15 residues. CDR1 and CDR2 from the germline V gene are MNHEY and SVGAGI.

The chain carries TRBV24-1 and TRBJ2-2; D possibly corresponds to TRBD2 (5 bases). The V end was cut by 10 bases, the J end by 11 bases, with 19 bases between. Germline V CDR1 and CDR2: KGHDR, SFDVKD. The CDR3 has 13 residues. The CDR3 is CATGGGAASELFF. CDR3 bases: TGTGCCACAGGTGGAGGAGCCGCAAGCGAGCTGTTTTTT.

The V and J genes are TRBV9 and TRBJ2-1; TRBD2 matches 10 bases. Germline V CDR1 and CDR2: SGDLS, YYNGEE. After removal of 3 bases from V and 5 bases from J, the junction contained 5 bases not matched to a gene. CDR3 length equals 15 residues. The CDR3 nucleotides are TGTGCCAGCAGCGGAAGGACTAGCGGAAACAATGAGCAGTTCTTC. Protein: CASSGRTSGNNEQFF.

This clonotype was seen a handful of times. The chain has TRBV5-1 and TRBJ2-3; either TRBD1 or TRBD2 may supply D (5 bases each). The CDR3 has 13 residues. Germline V gene data show CDR1 as SGHRS and CDR2 as YFSETQ. The germline V and J ends were trimmed by 4 bases and 3 bases, with 9 bases remaining between them. The CDR3: CASSTGRTDTQYF. The CDR3 region has the DNA TGCGCCAGCAGCACGGGGCGGACAGATACGCAGTATTTT.

The rearrangement joins TRBV7-2 to TRBJ2-5; D not resolved. The length of the CDR3 is 13 residues. Trimming removed 3 bases from V and 4 bases from J, with 9 bases in between. The germline gives CDR1 SGHTA, CDR2 FQGNSA. CDR3 in amino acids: CASSFVSIETQYF. Written as DNA, the CDR3 is TGTGCCAGCAGCTTTGTCAGTATAGAGACCCAGTACTTC.